Presented here are 7 T cell receptor beta chains from one specimen sequenced in a study of blood T cell repertoires in COVID-19. TCRdb's table, derived via immunoSEQ multiplex PCR, lists solely in-frame clones and lacks some. This repertoire shows some 230,000 clones, around four fifths found once; its top ten account for 7% to 10%. The sample comprised peripheral blood. The source is a woman aged 80 or over with COVID-19, enrolled during active disease.

The genes are TRBV7-2 and TRBJ2-4; tentative D call: TRBD1 (5 bases). There are 17 residues in the CDR3. CDR1 and CDR2 from the germline V gene are SGHTA and FQGNSA. V was trimmed by 2 bases and J by 0 bases, leaving 14 bases between them. This chain's CDR3 is CASSLRDSILAKNIQYF. CDR3 nucleotides: TGTGCCAGCAGCTTACGCGACAGTATATTAGCCAAAAACATTCAGTACTTC.

The V and J genes are TRBV7-3 and TRBJ2-4, with 8 bases that match TRBD2. V shed 4 bases and J 1 base; nucleotides not matched to a gene: 6. This CDR3 has 16 amino acids. The germline V gene encodes CDR1 SGHTA and CDR2 FQGTGA. The CDR3 sequence: CASSSTSGFAKNIQYF. CDR3 DNA: TGTGCCAGCAGCTCCACTAGCGGCTTCGCCAAAAACATTCAGTACTTC.

The chain carries TRBV13 and TRBJ2-7; 8 bases map to TRBD2. This CDR3 has 16 amino acids. Germline V gene lookup returns CDR1 PRHDT and CDR2 FYEKMQ (reference sequence). After removal of 5 bases from V and 6 bases from J, the junction contained 15 bases not matched to a gene. CDR3 protein: CASSPPRGAGVGEQYF. The CDR3 nucleotides are TGTGCCAGCAGCCCCCCTAGGGGAGCGGGAGTAGGCGAGCAGTACTTC.

The gene calls are TRBV5-1 and TRBJ2-1; 8 bases are a match to TRBD2. V was clipped by 3 bases and J by 5 bases; unmatched bases: 10. The CDR3 has 16 residues. Germline V gives CDR1 SGHRS, CDR2 YFSETQ. For the CDR3, the DNA is TGCGCCAGCAGCTCCTTCGGCGGGGGGACGAACAATGAGCAGTTCTTC. Amino acid sequence: CASSSFGGGTNNEQFF.

The V and J genes are TRBV7-6 and TRBJ1-1; the D is unclear. The V gene lost 5 bases and the J gene lost 6 bases, with 19 bases spanning the gap. Per germline, CDR1 SGHVS and CDR2 FNYEAQ. The CDR3 length is 15 residues. The CDR3 protein is CASSPRFRGGSEAFF. The CDR3 region has the DNA TGTGCCAGCAGCCCACGGTTTCGGGGTGGTTCTGAAGCTTTCTTT.

The V and J genes are TRBV7-9 and TRBJ2-7, with TRBD1 as a possible D gene (6 bases). From germline, CDR1 is SEHNR and CDR2 FQNEAQ (reference sequence). The V gene lost 2 bases and the J gene lost 6 bases, with 14 bases spanning the gap. The CDR3 is 14 residues long. CDR3 loop: CASSLSGGKGEQYF. CDR3 nucleotide sequence: TGTGCCAGCAGCTTATCTGGGGGCAAGGGCGAGCAGTACTTC. The complete variable domain, with remaining parts taken from reference TRBV7-9 and TRBJ2-7, reads DTGVSQNPRHKITKRGQNVTFRCDPISEHNRLYWYRQTLGQGPEFLTYFQNEAQLEKSRLLSDRFSAERPKGSFSTLEIQRTEQGDSAMYLCASSLSGGKGEQYFGPGTRLTVT.

V is TRBV7-2 and J is TRBJ2-1; 9 nucleotides align to TRBD2. CDR1 is SGHTA and CDR2 is FQGNSA in the germline V gene. There are 15 residues in the CDR3. V dropped 5 bases and J dropped 5; count of bases not matched to a gene: 7. The CDR3: CASSPEIAGDNEQFF. Here the CDR3 DNA reads TGTGCCAGCAGCCCCGAAATAGCGGGAGACAATGAGCAGTTCTTC. Looking up the rest from reference TRBV7-2 and TRBJ2-1 gives the full variable domain: GAGVSQSPSNKVTEKGKDVELRCDPISGHTALYWYRQSLGQGLEFLIYFQGNSAPDKSGLPSDRFSAERTGGSVSTLTIQRTQQEDSAVYLCASSPEIAGDNEQFFGPGTRLTVL.